The TCR beta chain under discussion was sequenced for a study of cytomegalovirus exposure and HLA in healthy donors. This CDR3 spans 16 amino acids. CDR1 SEHNR and CDR2 FQNEAQ come from the germline V gene (reference sequence). V lost 5 bases and J 1 base, leaving 16 bases between the germline ends. Findings and caveats of the study: Later, TCR association rates were found to vary by HLA locus, highest for DRB1 and lowest for HLA-C.

PCR used 60 Vbeta primers and 13 Jbeta primers. Repertoires were generated with immunoSEQ multiplex PCR, while TCRdb's copy carries only in-frame clones and drops some. Of over 150,000 clones listed, about four fifths are singletons. Details on this clone: Its antigen is unknown.

This TCR came from a boy younger than 10 in good health and CMV-seronegative. The chain uses TRBV7-9 and TRBJ2-3; D perhaps matches TRBD1 (6 bases). Sequencing used PBMCs. The CDR3 DNA sequence: TGTGCCAGCAGCCCTCTACAGGGTGGGGGCACAGATACGCAGTATTTT. As protein: CASSPLQGGGTDTQYF.